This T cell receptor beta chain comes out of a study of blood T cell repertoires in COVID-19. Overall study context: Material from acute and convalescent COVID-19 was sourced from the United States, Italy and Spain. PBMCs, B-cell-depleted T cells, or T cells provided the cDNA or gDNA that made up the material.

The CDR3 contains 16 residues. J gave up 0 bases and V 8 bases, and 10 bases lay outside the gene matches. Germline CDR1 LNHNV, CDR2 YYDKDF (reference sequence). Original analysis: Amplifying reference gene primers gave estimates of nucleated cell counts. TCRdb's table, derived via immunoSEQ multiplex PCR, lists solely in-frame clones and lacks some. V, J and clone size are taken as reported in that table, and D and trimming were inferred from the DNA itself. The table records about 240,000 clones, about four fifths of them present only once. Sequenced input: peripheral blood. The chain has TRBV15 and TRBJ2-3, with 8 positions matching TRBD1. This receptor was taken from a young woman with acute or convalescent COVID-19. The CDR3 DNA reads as TGTGCCACCCTTTTAAGGACAGGGATAAGCACAGATACGCAGTATTTT. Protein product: CATLLRTGISTDTQYF.